This T cell receptor beta chain was recovered during a study of molecular identifiers for immune sequencing clone quantification. Study-level findings and limits: Clones above 20 RNA copies contained over 99% of effector molecules and under 1% of naive molecules.

TCRdb reprocessed the PCR reads with MiXCR, giving one entry per CDR3 protein. The table records about 510,000 distinct CDR3 sequences, 25% of them present only once. This clonotype was picked up a small number of times. Its antigen is as yet unknown. The CDR3 has 13 amino acids. Looked up from germline, CDR1 is SGHTA and CDR2 is FQGTGA. V lost 1 base and J 3 bases, leaving 5 bases between the germline ends. Naive CD8 T cells were picked out by sorting for CD8+CD4-CCR7+CD45RA+. The sample was naive CD8+ T cells from blood, with Jurkat cell RNA spiked in. As for subset: FACS-sorted CD8+CD4-CCR7+CD45RA+ naive T cells. The V and J genes are TRBV7-3 and TRBJ2-3; D gene ambiguous. The receptor comes from a human donor in good health. Some libraries in this study had Jurkat cell RNA spiked in. The CDR3 spells CASSLIPTDTQYF. The CDR3 DNA sequence: TGTGCCAGCAGCTTAATTCCTACAGATACGCAGTATTTT.